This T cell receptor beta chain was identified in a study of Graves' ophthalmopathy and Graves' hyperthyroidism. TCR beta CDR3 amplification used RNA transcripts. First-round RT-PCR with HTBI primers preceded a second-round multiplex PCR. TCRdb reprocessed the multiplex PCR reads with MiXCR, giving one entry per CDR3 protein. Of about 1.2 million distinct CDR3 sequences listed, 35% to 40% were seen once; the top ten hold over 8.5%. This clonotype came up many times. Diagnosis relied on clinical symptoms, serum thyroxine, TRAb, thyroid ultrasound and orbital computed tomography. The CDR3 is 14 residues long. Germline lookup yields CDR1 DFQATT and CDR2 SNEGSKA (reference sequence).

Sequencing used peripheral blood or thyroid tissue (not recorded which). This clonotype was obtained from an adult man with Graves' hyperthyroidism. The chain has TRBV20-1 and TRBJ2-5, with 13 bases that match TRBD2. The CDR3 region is CSQTSGGADETQYF. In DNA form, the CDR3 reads TGCAGCCAAACTAGCGGGGGGGCGGATGAGACCCAGTACTTC.